This is a list of T cell receptor beta chains from one sample in a study of blood T cell repertoires in COVID-19. This table comes from immunoSEQ multiplex PCR, and its TCRdb copy is limited to in-frame clones, with some not included. This sample has about 200,000 clones, with 90% found just once. The sequencing input was peripheral blood. All receptors come from a man aged 50 to 60 with acute or convalescent COVID-19. CDR3s include the opening cysteine and the closing phenylalanine or tryptophan. D genes are given only for firm matches. The size entry is marked missing in some rows and otherwise reads once, few, many or a size class.

.	TRBV6-5	TRBJ1-2	.	TGTGCCAGCAGTTACGCCCGACAGGCCGCGTATGGTGGCTACACCTTC	CASSYARQAAYGGYTF
.	TRBV29-1	TRBJ1-4	TRBD1	TGCAGCGCCCGGACAGGGGGTGGTGAAAAACTGTTTTTT	CSARTGGGEKLFF
.	TRBV7-3	TRBJ2-1	TRBD2	TGTGCCAGCAGCTGGGGACTAGCGGGAGAGCAGTTCTTC	CASSWGLAGEQFF
.	TRBV11-2	TRBJ2-5	TRBD2	TGTGCCAGCAGGCCTCGACTAGCAGGAGAGACCCAGTACTTC	CASRPRLAGETQYF
.	TRBV7-2	TRBJ2-6	.	TGTGCCAGCAGCTCCTTCTCTGGGGCCAACGTCCTGACTTTC	CASSSFSGANVLTF
few	TRBV28	TRBJ1-5	.	TGTGCCACGATCGTAGAGTTCAGGCAGCCCCAGCATTTT	CATIVEFRQPQHF
.	TRBV7-2	TRBJ1-3	TRBD1	TGTGCCAGCAGCTCGACAGGGGGCTGGGGAAACACCATATATTTT	CASSSTGGWGNTIYF
.	TRBV7-2	TRBJ1-5	TRBD1	TGTGCCAGCAGCTCGCGGACAGGGGTAAATCAGCCCCAGCATTTT	CASSSRTGVNQPQHF
.	TRBV10-3	TRBJ2-7	TRBD2	TGTGCCATCAGTGAGCCCCGCCGGGGGGTAGTAGACGAGCAGTACTTC	CAISEPRRGVVDEQYF
once	TRBV21-1	TRBJ2-3	.	TGTGCCAGCAGCAAAGATTCGCTAGCGGGAGAAAAGATATACCAGTATTTT	CASSKDSLAGEKIYQYF
.	TRBV6-1	TRBJ2-2	TRBD1	TGTGCCAGCAGTGAATTAAGGGGACAGACCAACACCGGGGAGCTGTTTTTT	CASSELRGQTNTGELFF
.	TRBV18	TRBJ2-5	TRBD1	TGTGCCAGCTCACCACCTTTCGACGACAGGGGGGAGACCCAGTACTTC	CASSPPFDDRGETQYF
.	TRBV7-2	TRBJ2-3	TRBD2	TGTGCCAGCAGCCTTAGCGGGGGGGCAGGTGGAGATACGCAGTATTTT	CASSLSGGAGGDTQYF
few	TRBV10-3	TRBJ1-5	.	TGTGCCATCACAGAATATAGCAATCAGCCCCAGCATTTT	CAITEYSNQPQHF
.	TRBV7-2	TRBJ2-5	TRBD2	TGTGCCAGCAGCCGCACACTAGCGGGAGAGACCCAGTACTTC	CASSRTLAGETQYF
.	TRBV7-2	TRBJ1-1	.	TGTGCCAGCAGGGCGGTGGCGGGGGCCAGAAACACTGAAGCTTTCTTT	CASRAVAGARNTEAFF
.	TRBV2	TRBJ1-2	.	TGTGCCAGCAGTGAAATCCAGGGGTCTAACTATGGCTACACCTTC	CASSEIQGSNYGYTF
.	TRBV5-8	TRBJ2-2	TRBD1	TGTGCCAGCAGCTGGGGACAGGCCGGCACCGGGGAGCTGTTTTTT	CASSWGQAGTGELFF
.	TRBV7-9	TRBJ2-1	TRBD2	TGTGCCAGCAGTATGACTAGCGACTCCCATGAGCAGTTCTTC	CASSMTSDSHEQFF
.	TRBV19	TRBJ2-7	.	TGTGCCAGTAGTATAAGCCAGGCGCAATCCTACGAGCAGTACTTC	CASSISQAQSYEQYF
.	TRBV6-5	TRBJ1-5	.	TGTGCCAGCAGGGACAGACTGGGGTTTCAGCCCCAGCATTTT	CASRDRLGFQPQHF
once	TRBV13	TRBJ2-7	.	TGTGCCAGCAGCTTGAAGACAGGACACAGAACTTCCGAGCAGTACTTC	CASSLKTGHRTSEQYF
.	TRBV7-6	TRBJ2-1	TRBD2	TGTGCCAGCAGCCACCGAGTTGGGGGGGATGAGCAGTTCTTC	CASSHRVGGDEQFF
.	TRBV27	TRBJ2-3	TRBD2	TGTGCCAGCAGTCCCATGGAGCGGGACCTCACAGATACGCAGTATTTT	CASSPMERDLTDTQYF
.	TRBV5-1	TRBJ2-5	TRBD2	TGCGCCAGCAGCTCTAACCTACCCCTAGCGGGGGGTGGGACCCAGTACTTC	CASSSNLPLAGGGTQYF
.	TRBV19	TRBJ1-2	.	TGTGCCAGTAGTCATCCAGGGGAGAGTCTTTCTTATATCTACACCTTC	CASSHPGESLSYIYTF
once	TRBV7-3	TRBJ2-2	TRBD2	TGTGCCAGCTCTTCCTTAGGCGGGGGGAACACCGGGGAGCTGTTTTTT	CASSSLGGGNTGELFF
.	TRBV6-5	TRBJ1-2	.	TGTGCCAGCAGTCAACGGCCCAACCCAATGGAGGGCTACACCTTC	CASSQRPNPMEGYTF
.	TRBV6-2/TRBV6-3	TRBJ2-1	.	TGTGCCAGCAGCCTAGACAGGCCCTCCCTCAATGAGCAGTTCTTC	CASSLDRPSLNEQFF
.	TRBV15	TRBJ1-1	TRBD1	TGTGCCACCAGCAGACGGGACAGATCTGAAGCTTTCTTT	CATSRRDRSEAFF
.	TRBV7-2	TRBJ2-3	.	TGTGCCAGCAGGGGGGCGGGCGGAGGATATAGCACAGATACGCAGTATTTT	CASRGAGGGYSTDTQYF
.	TRBV2	TRBJ1-2	TRBD1	TGTGCCAGCAGGCGCGGGGACAGGGGTGATGGCTACACCTTC	CASRRGDRGDGYTF
.	TRBV4-1	TRBJ1-6	.	TGCGCCAGCAGCCAAGTGGGCTCTAATAATTCACCCCTCCACTTT	CASSQVGSNNSPLHF
.	TRBV7-2	TRBJ1-6	.	TGTGCCAGCAGCGCGGACAGAAATAATTCACCCCTCCACTTT	CASSADRNNSPLHF
once	TRBV6-2/TRBV6-3	TRBJ1-1	TRBD1	TGTGCCAGCAGCCGAGGGACAGGGGGAATTGAAGCTTTCTTT	CASSRGTGGIEAFF
.	TRBV6-5	TRBJ1-3	.	TGTGCCAGCAGTTACTCGAGCGGCTCTGGAAACACCATATATTTT	CASSYSSGSGNTIYF
.	TRBV6-6	TRBJ2-5	TRBD2	TGTGCCAGCAGCCGCAGCGGGAGGGCCCGAGAGACCCAGTACTTC	CASSRSGRARETQYF
.	TRBV5-6	TRBJ2-2	TRBD1	TGTGCCAGCAGCAGACCTGACAGGGGTGAGGAGGAGCTGTTTTTT	CASSRPDRGEEELFF
.	TRBV9	TRBJ2-1	.	TGTGCCAGCAGCCCCGGGAGCTCCTACAATGAGCAGTTCTTC	CASSPGSSYNEQFF
.	TRBV27	TRBJ2-2	TRBD2	TGTGCCTCCCTAGCGGGAGTTGCCGGGGAGCTGTTTTTT	CASLAGVAGELFF
.	TRBV7-2	TRBJ2-5	.	TGTGCCAGCAGGCGGACAACCCAAGAGACCCAGTACTTC	CASRRTTQETQYF
.	TRBV19	TRBJ1-5	TRBD1	TGTGCCAGTAGTCGACAGGGGGATCAGCCCCAGCATTTT	CASSRQGDQPQHF